These 6 T cell receptor beta chains originate from one sample sequenced in a study of CD8+ T cells in alopecia areata. Following extraction, RNA underwent reverse transcription to cDNA, which served as the sequencing template. Method: immunoSEQ multiplex PCR; TCRdb's copy keeps in-frame clones and lacks some. The profile shows 35,000 to 50,000 clones, around 71% of them singletons. Treatment indicated: oral pan-JAK inhibitor, 5-10 mg twice daily. Sample: CD8+ T cells sorted from blood, taken at week 4, from a patient treated with tofacitinib. The receptors were gathered from a human donor with alopecia areata.

This chain connects TRBV7-8 to TRBJ2-7; possibly TRBD2 for D (6 bases). CDR1 is SGHVS, CDR2 FQNEAQ, per germline. This CDR3 has 16 amino acids. Between the trimmed V and J ends, which lost 5 bases and 0 bases, there was a span of 17 bases. CDR3 residues: CASSPTGTASSYEQYF. DNA of the CDR3: TGTGCCAGCAGCCCCACCGGGACTGCATCCTCCTACGAGCAGTACTTC.

This clone was picked up a small number of times. This chain uses TRBV4-3 with TRBJ2-1; a weak D match, TRBD1 (5 bases). Trimming removed 0 bases from V and 4 bases from J, with 22 bases in between. Germline CDR1 is LGHNA and CDR2 is YSLEER. The length of the CDR3 is 19 residues. As DNA, the CDR3 is TGCGCCAGCAGCCAAGAGTGGGGCGATCCAGCTAGAAAATACAATGAGCAGTTCTTC. As protein: CASSQEWGDPARKYNEQFF.

This sequence joins TRBV29-1 and TRBJ1-2; a weak D match, TRBD1 (5 bases). Germline-derived CDR1 and CDR2 are SQVTM and ANQGSEA. Trimming pared 7 bases from V and 8 bases from J, leaving 14 bases between. The CDR3 runs 11 residues. CDR3 DNA: TGCAGCGACTGGGACGGATCCGGCTACACCTTC. This gives the protein CSDWDGSGYTF.

This clone occurred a few times. This sequence joins TRBV29-1 and TRBJ2-7; D perhaps matches TRBD1 (5 bases). Germline V gives CDR1 SQVTM, CDR2 ANQGSEA. The CDR3 runs to 13 residues. The V end lost 2 bases, the J end lost 2 bases, and 10 bases lay between the germline ends. CDR3 nucleotides: TGCAGCGTTGAAATGCAGGGTACCTACGAGCAGTACTTC. It is translated as CSVEMQGTYEQYF.

The chain has TRBV11-2 and TRBJ2-2; a possible D gene is TRBD2 (5 bases). The V gene lost 5 bases and the J gene lost 2 bases, with 21 bases spanning the gap. CDR3 length: 18 residues. The germline V gene has CDR1 SGHAT and CDR2 FQNNGV. The CDR3 spells CASSQTGIRRTNTGELFF. As DNA, the CDR3 is TGTGCCAGCAGCCAAACGGGTATCCGGAGGACCAACACCGGGGAGCTGTTTTTT. Combining the CDR3 with reference TRBV11-2 and TRBJ2-2 gives the whole variable domain EAGVAQSPRYKIIEKRQSVAFWCNPISGHATLYWYQQILGQGPKLLIQFQNNGVVDDSQLPKDRFSAERLKGVDSTLKIQPAKLEDSAVYLCASSQTGIRRTNTGELFFGEGSRLTVL.

J is TRBJ2-7 and V is TRBV9, with D perhaps TRBD2 (5 bases). CDR1 is SGDLS and CDR2 is YYNGEE in the germline V gene. The CDR3 covers 15 residues. Trimming cost V 3 bases and J 1 base, with 14 bases left between them. CDR3 in DNA: TGTGCCAGCAGCGCTAGCCTAGATTTATCCTACGAGCAGTACTTC. This encodes CASSASLDLSYEQYF.